The 5 T cell receptor beta chains given below trace back to one sample, sequenced in a study of blood T cells in healthy people across ages. Combining a sample-barcoded 5' primer with a J-beta primer mix, a second PCR ran for roughly 6 to 11 cycles. MiXCR, run by TCRdb on the 5' RACE reads, gives a single entry per CDR3 protein. The data show about 1.4 million distinct CDR3 sequences, with around 55% seen just once and approximately 7% held by the top ten. What was sequenced was blood. These receptors were taken from a man aged 18 to 30 in good health.

The chain employs TRBV20-1 and TRBJ2-7; 9 nucleotides line up with TRBD2. CDR1 is DFQATT, CDR2 SNEGSKA, per germline (reference sequence). CDR3 length: 14 residues. V lost 1 base and J lost 3; bases outside the gene matches: 4. As DNA, the CDR3 is TGCAGTGCTAGAGGCGGGGGGGAAAACTACGAGCAGTACTTC. Amino acid sequence: CSARGGGENYEQYF.

A few counts support this clonotype. This chain connects TRBV10-3 to TRBJ2-1; D is unresolved. Germline V gene data show CDR1 as ENHRY and CDR2 as SYGVKD. V was trimmed by 0 bases and J by 0 bases, leaving 6 bases between them. This CDR3 spans 15 amino acids. The CDR3, as DNA: TGTGCCATCAGTGAGTCCGTTAGCTCCTACAATGAGCAGTTCTTC. Amino acids: CAISESVSSYNEQFF.

The V gene is TRBV28, the J gene TRBJ2-1; D is ambiguous. The CDR3 runs to 12 residues. Germline lookup yields CDR1 MDHEN and CDR2 SYDVKM. Trimming left V 8 bases short and J 7 bases short, with 12 bases between. Here the CDR3 reads CASASNANEQFF. In DNA form, the CDR3 reads TGTGCCAGCGCCTCGAACGCGAATGAGCAGTTCTTC.

As for this clonotype: A junction boundary mismatches the germline segment, possibly from a read error. The genes are TRBV5-5 and TRBJ2-7; D gene ambiguous. The CDR3 has 12 residues. Germline assignment: CDR1 SGHKS and CDR2 YYEKEE (reference sequence). The CDR3 DNA is TGTGCCGGCAGCTTTGGCGAGAATGAGCAGTACTTC. It specifies CAGSFGENEQYF.

J is TRBJ2-5 and V is TRBV12-3 or TRBV12-4; TRBD2 is a possible D gene (6 bases). The CDR3 has 14 residues. Trimming shortened V by 3 bases and J by 5 bases, and 13 bases separated the two germline ends. CDR3 protein: CASSLGGAPETQYF. As DNA, the CDR3 is TGTGCCAGCAGTTTGGGCGGGGCTCCGGAGACCCAGTACTTC.